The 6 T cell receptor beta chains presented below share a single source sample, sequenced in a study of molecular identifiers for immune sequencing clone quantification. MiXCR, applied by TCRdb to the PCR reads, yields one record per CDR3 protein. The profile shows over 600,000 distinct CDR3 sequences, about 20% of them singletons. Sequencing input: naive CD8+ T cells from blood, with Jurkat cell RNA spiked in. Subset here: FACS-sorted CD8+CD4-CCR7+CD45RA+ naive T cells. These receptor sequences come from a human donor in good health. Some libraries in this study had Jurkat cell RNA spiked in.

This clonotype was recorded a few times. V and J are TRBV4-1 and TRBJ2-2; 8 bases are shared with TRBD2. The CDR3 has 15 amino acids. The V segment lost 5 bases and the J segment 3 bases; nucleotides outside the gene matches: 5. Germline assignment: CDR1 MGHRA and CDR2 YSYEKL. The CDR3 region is CASSILSGDTGELFF. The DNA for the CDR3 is TGCGCCAGCAGCATCCTTAGCGGGGACACCGGGGAGCTGTTTTTT.

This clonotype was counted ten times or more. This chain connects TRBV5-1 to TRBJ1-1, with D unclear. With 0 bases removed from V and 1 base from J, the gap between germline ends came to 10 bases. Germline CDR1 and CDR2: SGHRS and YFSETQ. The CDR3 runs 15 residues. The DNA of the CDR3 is TGCGCCAGCAGCTTGGTTCCTGAAAAGAACACTGAAGCTTTCTTT. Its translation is CASSLVPEKNTEAFF.

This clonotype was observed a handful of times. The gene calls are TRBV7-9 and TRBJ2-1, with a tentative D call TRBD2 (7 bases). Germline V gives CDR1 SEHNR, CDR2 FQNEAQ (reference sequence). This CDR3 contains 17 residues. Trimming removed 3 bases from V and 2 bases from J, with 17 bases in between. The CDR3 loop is CASSFPTGTIAYNEQFF. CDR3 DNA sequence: TGTGCCAGCAGCTTCCCCACAGGGACTATCGCCTACAATGAGCAGTTCTTC.

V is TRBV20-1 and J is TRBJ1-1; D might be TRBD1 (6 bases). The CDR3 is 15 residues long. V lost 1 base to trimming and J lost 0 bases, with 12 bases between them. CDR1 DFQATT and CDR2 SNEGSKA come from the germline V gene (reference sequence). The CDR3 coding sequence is TGCAGTGCTAGAGTCCCGGGACAACTGAACACTGAAGCTTTCTTT. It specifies CSARVPGQLNTEAFF.

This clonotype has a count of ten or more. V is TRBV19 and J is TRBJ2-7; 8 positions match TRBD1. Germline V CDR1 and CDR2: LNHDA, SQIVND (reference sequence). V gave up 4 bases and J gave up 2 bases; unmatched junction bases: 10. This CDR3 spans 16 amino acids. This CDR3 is CASSTTGQGRPYEQYF. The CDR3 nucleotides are TGTGCCAGTAGTACCACCGGACAGGGAAGGCCCTACGAGCAGTACTTC.

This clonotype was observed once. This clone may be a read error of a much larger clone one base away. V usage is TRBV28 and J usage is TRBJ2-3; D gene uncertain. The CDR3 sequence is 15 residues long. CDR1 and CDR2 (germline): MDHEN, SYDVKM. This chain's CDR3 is CASGLFPGPDGTQYF. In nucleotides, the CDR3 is TGTGCCAGCGGTTTATTCCCCGGGCCCGACGGTACGCAGTATTTT.